The 28 T cell receptor beta chains presented below share a single source sample, sequenced in a study of T cell repertoires in cytomegalovirus infection. MiXCR, run by TCRdb on the reads, gives a single entry per CDR3 protein. The table lists roughly 630,000 distinct CDR3 sequences, 20% to 25% of them singletons. The sequencing input was CD8+ T cells from PBMCs. Receptors were obtained from a human donor in good health (CMV status not recorded). Some clones in this sample may be carry-over from other donors' samples.

Only a few counts were recorded for this clonotype. The J gene is TRBJ2-3, the V gene TRBV11-2; 8 bases line up with TRBD1. The CDR3 sequence is 15 residues long. Germline CDR1 reads SGHAT; CDR2 reads FQNNGV. The V segment lost 3 bases and the J segment 1 base; nucleotides outside the gene matches: 3. CDR3 amino acids: CASSFRGRRTDTQYF. The CDR3 DNA follows: TGTGCCAGCAGCTTCAGGGGGCGACGCACAGATACGCAGTATTTT.

The chain couples TRBV29-1 to TRBJ1-1; D unresolved. Trimming stripped 4 bases from V and 4 bases from J, with 19 bases between. The germline V gene encodes CDR1 SQVTM and CDR2 ANQGSEA. CDR3 size: 15 residues. The CDR3 here is CSVVMGLPRGTEAFF. CDR3 bases: TGCAGCGTTGTAATGGGGTTACCCCGGGGCACTGAAGCTTTCTTT.

The chain uses TRBV7-4 and TRBJ2-1; maybe TRBD1 (5 bases). V was cut by 5 bases and J by 12 bases, with 17 bases left in between. The CDR3 is made up of 13 amino acids. Germline loops: CDR1 SGHVT, CDR2 SQSDAQ. The CDR3 reads CASSTPGAEGQFF. In DNA form, the CDR3 reads TGTGCCAGCAGCACCCCTGGGGCGGAAGGGCAGTTCTTC.

This chain's CDR3 is CATPGVDRWTGELFF. The CDR3 DNA sequence: TGTGCCACCCCCGGCGTAGATCGTTGGACCGGGGAGCTGTTTTTT. The chain recombines TRBV7-2 with TRBJ2-2; D is unclear. The V and J ends lost 10 bases and 5 bases respectively, with 20 bases between them. CDR3 length: 15 residues. Germline V CDR1 and CDR2: SGHTA, FQGNSA.

The CDR3 DNA follows: TGTGCCAGCAGTTTTATTGTCGGAGACTCTGGAAACACCATATATTTT. Residues: CASSFIVGDSGNTIYF. The chain links TRBV12-3 or TRBV12-4 to TRBJ1-3, with unresolved D. Trimming took 3 bases from V and 0 from J, leaving 12 bases between them. There are 16 residues in the CDR3.

This clonotype came up many times. V usage is TRBV11-2 and J usage is TRBJ2-5; D gene uncertain. Germline V lookup: CDR1 SGHAT, CDR2 FQNNGV. The CDR3 sequence is 13 residues long. Deletions cut 7 bases from V and 0 bases from J, with 9 bases between. CDR3 amino acids: CASMTPYQETQYF. For the CDR3, the DNA is TGTGCCAGCATGACACCTTACCAAGAGACCCAGTACTTC.

This clonotype came up a few times. The chain has TRBV11-3 and TRBJ2-1, with TRBD2 matching 9 bases. V dropped 1 base and J dropped 7; count of bases not matched to a gene: 8. The CDR3 extends over 16 amino acids. Germline V gene sequence: CDR1 SGHNT, CDR2 YENEEA. Written as DNA, the CDR3 is TGTGCCAGCAGCTTAGGGGGCGGGGGGGCGGGGAATGAGCAGTTCTTC. Its translation: CASSLGGGGAGNEQFF.

At least ten counts were recorded for this clonotype. The CDR3 bases are TGTGCCAGCAGTTTAAGGTCGGGGAGGGGTGACACTGAAGCTTTCTTT. Translation gives CASSLRSGRGDTEAFF. The chain combines TRBV28 with TRBJ1-1; perhaps TRBD1 as D (5 bases). The CDR3 loop spans 16 amino acids. V dropped 2 bases and J dropped 3 bases, with 16 bases sitting between them. Germline CDR1 and CDR2: MDHEN and SYDVKM.

The J gene is TRBJ2-5, the V gene TRBV7-9; D is possibly TRBD1 (6 bases). The germline CDR1 and CDR2 sequences are SEHNR and FQNEAQ (reference sequence). This CDR3 has 15 amino acids. The V end was cut by 2 bases, the J end by 2 bases, with 12 bases between. CDR3 nucleotides: TGTGCCAGCAGCTTAAGTGGGACATATCAAGAGACCCAGTACTTC. Translating it yields CASSLSGTYQETQYF.

On this clonotype itself: Relative to the germline gene, one junction end is altered; a read error may explain this. The rearrangement uses TRBV12-3 or TRBV12-4 and TRBJ1-3, with no clear D. CDR3 length: 15 amino acids. CDR3 in DNA: TGTGCCAGCAGTACCCAGGCATTCTCTGGAAACACCGTATATTTT. Protein: CASSTQAFSGNTVYF.

A word on this clonotype: This may be a read error: a much more frequent sequence differs by one nucleotide. The rearrangement joins TRBV14 to TRBJ1-1; no reliable D call. Germline V gene data show CDR1 as SGHDN and CDR2 as FVKESK. The CDR3 covers 13 residues. This CDR3 is CVSSQRMNTEAFF. The CDR3 DNA sequence: TGTGTCAGCAGCCAAAGGATGAACACTGAAGCTTTCTTT. Based on the CDR3 plus reference TRBV14 and TRBJ1-1, the full variable domain is EAGVTQFPSHSVIEKGQTVTLRCDPISGHDNLYWYRRVMGKEIKFLLHFVKESKQDESGMPNNRFLAERTGGTYSTLKVQPAELEDSGVYFCVSSQRMNTEAFFGQGTRLTVV.

The V gene is TRBV14, the J gene TRBJ2-7; 8 bases are shared with TRBD1. Unmatched junction bases numbered 8, after V lost 1 base and J lost 3 bases. CDR3 length equals 16 residues. CDR1 and CDR2 (germline): SGHDN, FVKESK. The CDR3 sequence: CASSQAGQGSGYEQYF. The CDR3 DNA reads TGTGCCAGCAGCCAAGCAGGACAGGGATCAGGCTACGAGCAGTACTTC.

The rearrangement uses TRBV12-3 or TRBV12-4 and TRBJ2-5, with D maybe TRBD1 (6 bases). This CDR3 has 13 amino acids. Trimming removed 8 bases at V and 2 bases at J, with 12 bases between. CDR3 residues: CASRDTLQETQYF. The CDR3 region has the DNA TGTGCCAGCCGGGACACCCTGCAAGAGACCCAGTACTTC.

The J gene is TRBJ2-7, the V gene TRBV2, with D uncertain. The CDR3 has 13 residues. Looked up from germline, CDR1 is SNHLY and CDR2 is FYNNEI. The V and J ends lost 10 bases and 2 bases respectively, with 15 bases between them. The CDR3 DNA reads as TGTGCCATACCAAAGGACGGTACCTACGAGCAGTACTTC. It codes for CAIPKDGTYEQYF.

Worth noting for this clonotype: A clone one base away is much larger, so this may be a read error. This sequence joins TRBV5-5 and TRBJ2-6, with unresolved D. Trimming took off 6 bases at V and 2 bases at J, with 3 bases between the two ends. The CDR3 runs 12 residues. CDR1 and CDR2 (germline): SGHKS, YYEKEE (reference sequence). CDR3 bases: TGTGCCAGCACCGCTGGGGCCAACGTCCTGACTTTC. It specifies CASTAGANVLTF.

This clonotype was counted many times. This chain joins TRBV7-6 and TRBJ2-1; the D gene is possibly TRBD2 (7 bases). Germline lookup yields CDR1 SGHVS and CDR2 FNYEAQ. V lost 6 bases to trimming and J lost 5 bases, with 17 bases between them. CDR3 length: 15 residues. CDR3 residues: CASSPRGAVHNEQFF. The CDR3 nucleotides read TGTGCCAGCAGTCCTCGGGGGGCCGTCCACAATGAGCAGTTCTTC. The full variable domain, completed using reference TRBV7-6 and TRBJ2-1, is GAGVSQSPRYKVTKRGQDVALRCDPISGHVSLYWYRQALGQGPEFLTYFNYEAQQDKSGLPNDRFSAERPEGSISTLTIQRTEQRDSAMYRCASSPRGAVHNEQFFGPGTRLTVL.

This clonotype was recorded at least ten times. The chain is built from TRBV7-9 and TRBJ2-5; D is undetermined. The CDR3 contains 15 residues. Trimming removed 6 bases from V and 5 bases from J, with 19 bases in between. The germline CDR1 and CDR2 sequences are SEHNR and FQNEAQ (reference sequence). The chain's CDR3 is CASRNSMGTEETQYF. DNA of the CDR3: TGTGCCAGCAGAAACAGTATGGGTACGGAGGAGACCCAGTACTTC.

This clonotype was seen many times. The chain recombines TRBV11-1 with TRBJ2-1, with D perhaps TRBD2 (5 bases). Per germline, CDR1 SGHAT and CDR2 FQDESV (reference sequence). The CDR3 contains 14 residues. V was shortened by 2 bases and J by 8 bases, with 13 bases between the two germline ends. The CDR3 loop reads CASSLPRRYDEQFF. DNA for the CDR3: TGTGCCAGCAGCTTACCCAGGAGGTATGATGAGCAGTTCTTC.

This clonotype was seen at least ten times. The CDR3 sequence is CASSRGTGGPGELFF. The CDR3 bases are TGTGCCAGCAGCCGCGGGACAGGGGGCCCCGGGGAGCTGTTTTTT. V and J are TRBV5-4 and TRBJ2-2, with 12 bases lining up with TRBD1. This CDR3 is 15 amino acids long. Trimming took 4 bases from V and 6 from J; bases not matched to a gene: 4. Looked up from germline, CDR1 is SGHNT and CDR2 is YYREEE (reference sequence).

This clonotype was seen many times. The chain joins TRBV7-9 to TRBJ2-7; perhaps TRBD1 as D (6 bases). The CDR3 runs to 14 residues. CDR1 is SEHNR, CDR2 FQNEAQ, per germline (reference sequence). V lost 3 bases and J 5 bases, leaving 14 bases between the germline ends. The CDR3 DNA sequence: TGTGCCAGCAGCTTTCCCGGGACAACCGACGAGCAGTACTTC. This encodes CASSFPGTTDEQYF. Complete variable domain (other parts from reference TRBV7-9 and TRBJ2-7): DTGVSQNPRHKITKRGQNVTFRCDPISEHNRLYWYRQTLGQGPEFLTYFQNEAQLEKSRLLSDRFSAERPKGSFSTLEIQRTEQGDSAMYLCASSFPGTTDEQYFGPGTRLTVT.

The J gene is TRBJ2-7, the V gene TRBV14; D not resolved. With 3 bases removed from V and 5 bases from J, the gap between germline ends came to 8 bases. Germline loops: CDR1 SGHDN, CDR2 FVKESK. This CDR3 has 12 residues. CDR3 coding DNA: TGTGCCAGCAGCCATCTCCGGGACGAGCAGTACGTC. Its protein product is CASSHLRDEQYV.

In its sample, this clonotype was seen a few times. The chain uses TRBV19 and TRBJ2-1; 7 bases are a match to TRBD2. Per germline, CDR1 LNHDA and CDR2 SQIVND (reference sequence). V gave up 8 bases and J gave up 5 bases; unmatched junction bases: 18. This CDR3 has 17 residues. The CDR3 loop reads CASARLVGSGLDNEQFF. The CDR3 DNA follows: TGTGCCAGTGCCAGGTTGGTCGGTAGCGGGCTAGACAATGAGCAGTTCTTC.

This sequence joins TRBV28 and TRBJ2-1; 7 nucleotides align to TRBD1. The length of the CDR3 is 15 residues. With V trimmed by 6 bases and J by 4 bases, 9 bases remained unmatched. In germline, CDR1 is MDHEN, CDR2 SYDVKM. CDR3 loop: CASRSDRDIYNEQFF. DNA for the CDR3: TGTGCCAGCAGATCCGACAGGGATATATACAATGAGCAGTTCTTC.

The V call is TRBV7-6, the J call TRBJ2-7, with D tentatively TRBD2 (6 bases). The CDR3 extends over 15 amino acids. V lost 5 bases, J lost 1 base, and 15 bases lay in between. Germline V gives CDR1 SGHVS, CDR2 FNYEAQ. CDR3 in amino acids: CASSGGVGGSYEQYF. The CDR3 region has the DNA TGTGCCAGCAGCGGAGGTGTGGGGGGATCCTACGAGCAGTACTTC.

The CDR3 region is CATSASYGELFF. The CDR3 DNA reads TGTGCCACCAGCGCCTCGTACGGGGAGCTGTTTTTT. The genes are TRBV15 and TRBJ2-2; D gene unclear. V was pared by 5 bases and J by 7 bases, with 8 bases between. The CDR3 has 12 amino acids. Germline V gene data show CDR1 as LNHNV and CDR2 as YYDKDF (reference sequence).

This chain links TRBV12-3 or TRBV12-4 with TRBJ2-5; D gene unclear. CDR3 length equals 14 residues. Between the trimmed V and J ends, which lost 6 bases and 2 bases, there was a span of 13 bases. The CDR3 loop reads CASSTIGPQETQYF. The CDR3 DNA reads as TGTGCCAGCAGCACCATCGGGCCACAAGAGACCCAGTACTTC.

For this clonotype: This may stem from a read error, because a much larger clone lies one nucleotide away. The rearrangement joins TRBV7-2 to TRBJ2-1; 7 bases map to TRBD1. The germline CDR1 and CDR2 sequences are SGHTA and FQGNSA. CDR3 length: 16 residues. The CDR3 spells CASRLALGQVRHEQFF. The CDR3, as DNA: TGTGCCAGCAGATTAGCGCTAGGACAGGTTCGTCATGAGCAGTTCTTC.

The chain has TRBV7-9 and TRBJ2-2; no firm D call. This CDR3 region has 12 residues. The germline V and J ends were trimmed by 2 bases and 6 bases, with 4 bases remaining between them. Germline V CDR1 and CDR2: SEHNR, FQNEAQ (reference sequence). The CDR3 DNA reads TGTGCCAGCAGCTTACAGTCCGGGGAGCTGTTTTTT. Its protein product is CASSLQSGELFF.